This T cell receptor (beta chain) was captured by sequencing in a study of CD8 T cells in ankylosing spondylitis. Via MiXCR, TCRdb re-called the 5' RACE reads, giving one row per CDR3 protein. The repertoire holds some 250,000 distinct CDR3 sequences, with about 24% as singletons. This clonotype came up many times. Trimming pared 2 bases from V and 2 bases from J, leaving 9 bases between. The length of the CDR3 is 14 residues. This TCR was sampled from a male donor with ankylosing spondylitis or in good health (not recorded which). The sequenced sample was blood, either unsorted or a sorted T cell fraction (not recorded which). The rearrangement links TRBV12-3 or TRBV12-4 to TRBJ1-2; D call uncertain. The CDR3 loop is CASSLRIPNYGYTF. The CDR3 DNA sequence: TGTGCCAGCAGTTTACGAATCCCCAACTATGGCTACACCTTC.